This T cell receptor (beta chain) was sequenced for a study of T cell changes during pregnancy in multiple sclerosis. The assay was immunoSEQ multiplex PCR, and TCRdb's table has in-frame clones only and misses some. The sample consists of 75,000 to 90,000 clones, 85% to 95% of them appearing once. Germline CDR1 and CDR2: SGHRS and YFSETQ. The CDR3 spans 18 residues. Trimming removed 4 bases at V and 0 bases at J, with 20 bases between. The receptor's source is a female donor with multiple sclerosis, enrolled in a pregnancy study. This sequence joins TRBV5-1 and TRBJ1-3, with D tentatively TRBD1 (5 bases). The sequencing used CD4+ T cells from peripheral blood mononuclear cells, collected before pregnancy. Here the CDR3 DNA reads TGCGCCAGCAGCCCTCACCCAGACAGCCGTATCTCTGGAAACACCATATATTTT. Amino acid sequence: CASSPHPDSRISGNTIYF.